These 25 T cell receptor beta chains were sequenced from one sample in a study of sequential checkpoint blockade in melanoma. Treatment indicated: randomized to nivolumab then ipilimumab (arm A) or the reverse (arm B). Data came from immunoSEQ multiplex PCR; TCRdb stores just in-frame clones and leaves some out. Found here are roughly 16,000 clones, around 69% of them singletons; the top ten hold approximately 20%. The sequencing used CD8+ T cells sorted from blood (inferred from file names), collected from a patient given nivolumab and ipilimumab in sequence. The origin of the receptors is a human donor with melanoma.

This clone was seen just once. The chain carries TRBV9 and TRBJ1-1; TRBD1 aligns across 7 bases. The germline V gene encodes CDR1 SGDLS and CDR2 YYNGEE. The CDR3 has 13 amino acids. The J segment lost 5 bases and the V segment lost 3 bases, leaving 4 bases of the junction unmatched. CDR3 residues: CASSGQGRTEAFF. The CDR3 DNA reads as TGTGCCAGCAGCGGACAGGGTAGGACTGAAGCTTTCTTT.

The gene calls are TRBV29-1 and TRBJ2-1, with TRBD1 identical over 7 bases. With 7 bases clipped from V and 9 bases from J, the junction kept 12 bases outside the gene matches. The V gene's germline CDR1 is SQVTM and CDR2 ANQGSEA. The CDR3 is made up of 13 amino acids. The CDR3 protein is CSAPGGLLGEQFF. DNA for the CDR3: TGCAGCGCACCAGGGGGTCTGTTGGGTGAGCAGTTCTTC.

The chain has TRBV5-1 and TRBJ2-2; 7 positions agree with TRBD1. Germline V CDR1 and CDR2: SGHRS, YFSETQ. Losses at the gene ends were 5 bases for V and 5 bases for J; bases not matched to a gene: 6. The CDR3 covers 14 residues. The CDR3 bases are TGCGCCAGCAGGTTTACAGGGGCGACCGGGGAGCTGTTTTTT. Protein: CASRFTGATGELFF.

The V and J genes are TRBV14 and TRBJ1-1; the D gene is possibly TRBD1 (6 bases). Germline CDR1 SGHDN, CDR2 FVKESK. V lost 4 bases, J lost 6 bases, and 15 bases lay in between. This CDR3 is built from 14 residues. The CDR3 DNA sequence: TGTGCCAGCAGCCTCTTAGCAGGGGTCTCTGAAGCTTTCTTT. Amino acids: CASSLLAGVSEAFF.

The chain has TRBV5-4 and TRBJ2-3; 7 bases match TRBD1. The CDR3 covers 15 residues. V was pared by 1 base and J by 4 bases, with 6 bases of the junction left unmatched. Germline CDR1 and CDR2: SGHNT and YYREEE (reference sequence). CDR3 sequence (DNA): TGTGCCAGCAGCTTGTTCCAGGGGGATGCAGATACGCAGTATTTT. Its translation: CASSLFQGDADTQYF.

The chain is built from TRBV2 and TRBJ2-1, with 9 bases that match TRBD2. CDR3 length: 12 amino acids. Germline V gene data show CDR1 as SNHLY and CDR2 as FYNNEI. V lost 2 bases, J lost 15 bases, and 5 bases stayed unmatched. CDR3 nucleotide sequence: TGTGCCAGCAGTGAATGGGCGGGGGGGTGGTTCTTC. Translation: CASSEWAGGWFF.

This sequence joins TRBV14 and TRBJ2-3; D possibly corresponds to TRBD1 (6 bases). Germline CDR1 is SGHDN and CDR2 is FVKESK. Deletions cut 0 bases from V and 3 bases from J, with 16 bases between. The CDR3 length is 17 residues. CDR3 bases: TGTGCCAGCAGCCAAGATTTGGGGGCGTCCGTTACAGATACGCAGTATTTT. Its translation is CASSQDLGASVTDTQYF.

The chain has TRBV7-9 and TRBJ2-5; D call uncertain. Germline assignment: CDR1 SEHNR and CDR2 FQNEAQ (reference sequence). The V and J ends lost 4 bases and 5 bases respectively, with 20 bases between them. This CDR3 is 16 amino acids long. In DNA, the CDR3 is TGTGCCAGCAGCTCCACTGGGCACCCGATAATGGAGACCCAGTACTTC. Protein: CASSSTGHPIMETQYF.

This clone was counted a single time. This rearrangement joins TRBV6-6 to TRBJ1-2; tentatively, D is TRBD1 (5 bases). Germline V gene sequence: CDR1 MNHNY, CDR2 SVGAGI (reference sequence). The CDR3 spans 12 residues. V lost 8 bases to trimming and J lost 4 bases, with 11 bases between them. CDR3 residues: CASGPDSYGYTF. CDR3 DNA: TGTGCCAGCGGACCTGACAGCTATGGCTACACCTTC.

The chain links TRBV9 to TRBJ2-7; 9 bases align to TRBD2. Germline V CDR1 and CDR2: SGDLS, YYNGEE. V was pared by 3 bases and J by 3 bases, with 10 bases of the junction left unmatched. This CDR3 is 16 amino acids long. The CDR3 here is CASSEKLAGPIYEQYF. Written as DNA, the CDR3 is TGTGCCAGCAGCGAGAAGCTAGCGGGGCCCATCTACGAGCAGTACTTC.

This chain connects TRBV4-1 to TRBJ2-3; D possibly corresponds to TRBD2 (7 bases). This CDR3 spans 17 amino acids. The V gene's germline CDR1 is MGHRA and CDR2 YSYEKL. V was pared by 3 bases and J by 1 base, with 17 bases between. The CDR3 here is CASSHSHGGPGTDTQYF. The CDR3 nucleotides read TGCGCCAGCAGCCACTCTCACGGGGGGCCAGGCACAGATACGCAGTATTTT.

The chain employs TRBV13 and TRBJ1-2; 8 bases line up with TRBD1. V lost 0 bases, J lost 6 bases, and 3 bases stayed unmatched. Germline loops: CDR1 PRHDT, CDR2 FYEKMQ (reference sequence). CDR3 size: 14 residues. The CDR3 DNA reads TGTGCCAGCAGCTTAGGCGCAGGGGGCGATGGCTACACCTTC. Protein product: CASSLGAGGDGYTF. Complete variable domain (other parts from reference TRBV13 and TRBJ1-2): AAGVIQSPRHLIKEKRETATLKCYPIPRHDTVYWYQQGPGQDPQFLISFYEKMQSDKGSIPDRFSAQQFSDYHSELNMSSLELGDSALYFCASSLGAGGDGYTFGSGTRLTVV.

V and J are TRBV9 and TRBJ2-5; TRBD2 matches 13 bases. CDR1 SGDLS and CDR2 YYNGEE come from the germline V gene. The CDR3 contains 17 residues. V gave up 0 bases and J gave up 6 bases; unmatched junction bases: 8. CDR3 DNA sequence: TGTGCCAGCAGCGTAGCTCGGGGACTAGCGGGGAGACAGACCCAGTACTTC. Translated: CASSVARGLAGRQTQYF.

This clone is a singleton in its sample. The genes are TRBV5-5 and TRBJ2-7; 7 nucleotides match TRBD1. Germline CDR1 SGHKS, CDR2 YYEKEE (reference sequence). The V segment lost 4 bases and the J segment 5 bases; nucleotides outside the gene matches: 9. CDR3 length: 14 residues. The CDR3 spells CASSIPTGADEQYF. CDR3 nucleotides: TGTGCCAGCAGCATACCCACAGGGGCGGACGAGCAGTACTTC.

The chain is built from TRBV6-6 and TRBJ2-3, with 7 bases lining up with TRBD1. Germline lookup yields CDR1 MNHNY and CDR2 SVGAGI (reference sequence). This CDR3 region has 15 residues. J gave up 2 bases and V 5 bases, and 7 bases lay outside the gene matches. The CDR3 sequence is CASSHPRGNTDTQYF. DNA of the CDR3: TGTGCCAGCAGTCACCCCAGGGGGAACACAGATACGCAGTATTTT.

This clone was seen a handful of times. The chain recombines TRBV5-4 with TRBJ1-5; 9 bases are shared with TRBD1. The CDR3 covers 14 residues. V gave up 4 bases and J gave up 2 bases; unmatched junction bases: 1. The germline V gene encodes CDR1 SGHNT and CDR2 YYREEE (reference sequence). The CDR3 DNA follows: TGTGCCAGCAGCAGACAGGGGGGCAATCAGCCCCAGCATTTT. It translates to CASSRQGGNQPQHF.

V usage is TRBV5-4 and J usage is TRBJ1-2, with D perhaps matching TRBD1 (6 bases). CDR3 length: 13 residues. Germline CDR1 and CDR2: SGHNT and YYREEE (reference sequence). Trimming pared 4 bases from V and 6 bases from J, leaving 13 bases between. The CDR3 sequence is CASSPGGLDGYTF. DNA of the CDR3: TGTGCCAGCAGCCCGGGGGGGCTAGATGGCTACACCTTC. Variable domain in full (rest from reference TRBV5-4 and TRBJ1-2): ETGVTQSPTHLIKTRGQQVTLRCSSQSGHNTVSWYQQALGQGPQFIFQYYREEENGRGNFPPRFSGLQFPNYSSELNVNALELDDSALYLCASSPGGLDGYTFGSGTRLTVV.

The gene calls are TRBV4-1 and TRBJ1-1; no clear D gene. This CDR3 has 14 residues. The ends were cut back, 0 bases at V and 4 bases at J, with 9 bases in the middle. CDR1 is MGHRA, CDR2 YSYEKL, per germline. CDR3 coding DNA: TGCGCCAGCAGCCAAGATCGGGATCCCACTGAAGCTTTCTTT. It translates to CASSQDRDPTEAFF.

The CDR3 DNA follows: TGCGCCAGCAGCTTGGAGGCGGCCGCCTACAATGAGCAGTTCTTC. This encodes CASSLEAAAYNEQFF. This chain uses TRBV5-1 with TRBJ2-1, with D unresolved. Germline loops: CDR1 SGHRS, CDR2 YFSETQ. The CDR3 is 15 amino acids. Trimming shortened V by 0 bases and J by 2 bases, and 9 bases separated the two germline ends.

Judged by abundance, this clone is medium-sized. The V gene is TRBV7-9, the J gene TRBJ2-7, with 8 bases identical to TRBD1. V lost 5 bases to trimming and J lost 3 bases; unmatched junction nucleotides: 6. The CDR3 is 14 residues long. Per the germline V gene, CDR1 is SEHNR and CDR2 is FQNEAQ (reference sequence). DNA of the CDR3: TGTGCCAGCAGCCACCGGGACAGGCTCTACGAGCAGTACTTC. Residues: CASSHRDRLYEQYF.

This clone was detected only once. The chain couples TRBV11-2 to TRBJ2-7, with 7 bases matching TRBD1. Losses at the gene ends were 4 bases for V and 4 bases for J; bases not matched to a gene: 7. CDR3 length equals 14 residues. Germline V gene data show CDR1 as SGHAT and CDR2 as FQNNGV. The CDR3 DNA sequence: TGTGCCAGCAGCTCCCACAGGGGTTCATACGAGCAGTACGTC. Its protein product is CASSSHRGSYEQYV.

This clone was detected a few times. V gene TRBV25-1 combines with J gene TRBJ1-1; D not resolved. Germline V CDR1 and CDR2: MGHDK, SYGVNS. The CDR3 consists of 11 residues. V was cut by 7 bases and J by 5 bases, with 8 bases left in between. The CDR3 is CASIYITEAFF. For the CDR3, the DNA is TGTGCCAGCATCTATATTACTGAAGCTTTCTTT.

The chain employs TRBV11-2 and TRBJ2-4; D may be TRBD2 (5 bases). Germline V gene data show CDR1 as SGHAT and CDR2 as FQNNGV. CDR3 length: 16 residues. V was cut by 5 bases and J by 3 bases, with 17 bases left in between. Written as DNA, the CDR3 is TGTGCCAGCAGCCTCGCATGGGGTCGGGGCAAAAACATTCAGTACTTC. It encodes CASSLAWGRGKNIQYF.

The V and J genes are TRBV2 and TRBJ2-7; D may be TRBD1 (6 bases). The length of the CDR3 is 12 residues. Trimming took off 6 bases at V and 1 base at J, with 7 bases between the two ends. CDR1 and CDR2 (germline): SNHLY, FYNNEI. The CDR3 region has the DNA TGTGCCAGCAGCGGGACATCCTACGAGCAGTACGTC. Its protein product is CASSGTSYEQYV.

This clone appeared a single time. This chain connects TRBV29-1 to TRBJ1-2; D is undetermined. V was pared by 4 bases and J by 0 bases, with 9 bases between. CDR1 SQVTM and CDR2 ANQGSEA come from the germline V gene. This CDR3 comprises 13 residues. The CDR3 loop reads CSVVLQTNYGYTF. In DNA form, the CDR3 reads TGCAGCGTTGTTTTACAAACTAACTATGGCTACACCTTC.